These 22 T cell receptor beta chains originate from one sample sequenced in a study of blood T cell repertoires in COVID-19. The method was immunoSEQ multiplex PCR; TCRdb's version includes in-frame clones alone and lacks a portion of them. The table shows 50,000 to 70,000 clones, with less than 85% occurring only once. Sequencing was carried out using peripheral blood. These receptors were taken from a man aged 70-80 years with active COVID-19.

This clone was counted a few times. The chain employs TRBV5-8 and TRBJ2-5, with D hard to call. The V gene's germline CDR1 is SGHTS and CDR2 YDEGEE. The CDR3 consists of 14 residues. Between the trimmed V and J ends, which lost 0 bases and 4 bases, there was a span of 10 bases. CDR3 nucleotides: TGTGCCAGCAGCTTGGAGCCACGGAGAGAGACCCAGTACTTC. Amino acid sequence: CASSLEPRRETQYF.

The chain recombines TRBV7-9 with TRBJ1-4; D uncertain. Trimming took 6 bases from V and 2 from J, leaving 7 bases between them. From germline, CDR1 is SEHNR and CDR2 FQNEAQ (reference sequence). The CDR3 runs 13 residues. For the CDR3, the DNA is TGTGCCAGCAGTCCCCGGACTAATGAAAAACTGTTTTTT. It encodes CASSPRTNEKLFF.

The V call is TRBV6-5, the J call TRBJ2-3; D is possibly TRBD2 (5 bases). Germline CDR1 and CDR2: MNHEY and SVGAGI. The CDR3 contains 14 residues. Trimming took off 5 bases at V and 4 bases at J, with 13 bases between the two ends. CDR3 coding DNA: TGTGCCAGCAGTCCCCGGGAAACAGCAGATACGCAGTATTTT. Protein product: CASSPRETADTQYF.

The genes are TRBV7-9 and TRBJ1-1; 9 nucleotides agree with TRBD1. The CDR3 contains 15 residues. CDR1 is SEHNR, CDR2 FQNEAQ, per germline (reference sequence). The trim removed 5 bases at V and 1 base at J, leaving 5 bases unmatched. CDR3 DNA sequence: TGTGCCAGCAGCCGACAGGGGGGGAAGAACACTGAAGCTTTCTTT. Its protein is CASSRQGGKNTEAFF. Combining the CDR3 with reference TRBV7-9 and TRBJ1-1 gives the whole variable domain DTGVSQNPRHKITKRGQNVTFRCDPISEHNRLYWYRQTLGQGPEFLTYFQNEAQLEKSRLLSDRFSAERPKGSFSTLEIQRTEQGDSAMYLCASSRQGGKNTEAFFGQGTRLTVV.

This chain uses TRBV7-2 with TRBJ2-7; 10 nucleotides line up with TRBD2. From germline, CDR1 is SGHTA and CDR2 FQGNSA. The CDR3 sequence is 14 residues long. The junction had 5 bases not matched to a gene; V was cut back by 3 bases and J by 6 bases. CDR3 sequence (DNA): TGTGCCAGCAGCTTTAGCGGGAGGTCTCGCGAGCAGTACTTC. This translates into CASSFSGRSREQYF. Based on the CDR3 plus reference TRBV7-2 and TRBJ2-7, the full variable domain is GAGVSQSPSNKVTEKGKDVELRCDPISGHTALYWYRQSLGQGLEFLIYFQGNSAPDKSGLPSDRFSAERTGGSVSTLTIQRTQQEDSAVYLCASSFSGRSREQYFGPGTRLTVT.

This clone has more than one count but fewer than ten. This chain links TRBV7-8 with TRBJ2-7; 7 nucleotides line up with TRBD1. V gave up 5 bases and J gave up 6 bases; unmatched junction bases: 4. Germline CDR1 and CDR2: SGHVS and FQNEAQ. The CDR3 consists of 12 residues. The CDR3 sequence: CASSRQGREQYF. In DNA form, the CDR3 reads TGTGCCAGCAGCCGACAGGGTCGCGAGCAGTACTTC.

V gene TRBV6-5 combines with J gene TRBJ1-1; perhaps TRBD1 as D (6 bases). Looked up from germline, CDR1 is MNHEY and CDR2 is SVGAGI. The CDR3 sequence is 14 residues long. V gave up 0 bases and J gave up 6 bases, with 11 bases separating them. The CDR3 bases are TGTGCCAGCAGTTACTCTGCGGGGGGCTCTGAAGCTTTCTTT. Protein product: CASSYSAGGSEAFF.

The chain has TRBV3-1 (or the pseudogene TRBV3-2) and TRBJ1-3; D unclear. The germline gives CDR1 LGHDT, CDR2 YNNKEL (reference sequence). V was pared by 4 bases and J by 0 bases, with 4 bases between. The CDR3 runs 13 residues. CDR3 amino acids: CASSPSSGNTIYF. DNA for the CDR3: TGTGCCAGCAGCCCGAGCTCTGGAAACACCATATATTTT.

The V call is TRBV5-1, the J call TRBJ2-4; 7 bases align to TRBD1. Germline CDR1 SGHRS, CDR2 YFSETQ. V was clipped by 0 bases and J by 6 bases; unmatched bases: 15. CDR3 length equals 18 residues. The CDR3 sequence is CASSLGPSTGRKRNIQYF. Written as DNA, the CDR3 is TGCGCCAGCAGCTTGGGGCCCTCGACAGGGAGAAAAAGAAACATTCAGTACTTC.

This chain connects TRBV2 to TRBJ1-2; TRBD1 might be the D (6 bases). Germline CDR1 and CDR2: SNHLY and FYNNEI. The CDR3 sequence is 13 residues long. Trimming cost V 6 bases and J 5 bases, with 13 bases left between them. The CDR3 bases are TGTGCCAGCAGGGACAGACCTACTTATGGCTACACCTTC. Its translation: CASRDRPTYGYTF.

The chain is built from TRBV9 and TRBJ1-1; 7 nucleotides align to TRBD1. The CDR3 covers 18 residues. Germline loops: CDR1 SGDLS, CDR2 YYNGEE. The V and J ends lost 3 bases and 3 bases, in that order; junction bases with no gene match: 17. In DNA form, the CDR3 reads TGTGCCAGCAGCGCCCGCGACAGGGTTAAAGGCGTCGACACTGAAGCTTTCTTT. Translated: CASSARDRVKGVDTEAFF.

This clone was detected only once. The chain links TRBV29-1 to TRBJ2-7, with TRBD1 identical over 9 bases. CDR3 length: 12 amino acids. With V trimmed by 7 bases and J by 5 bases, 6 bases remained unmatched. Germline-derived CDR1 and CDR2 are SQVTM and ANQGSEA. The CDR3 nucleotides read TGCAGCGGGGGAGGGACAGGGAACGAGCAGTACTTC. Translating gives CSGGGTGNEQYF.

The V and J genes are TRBV5-4 and TRBJ2-1, with TRBD1 identical over 9 bases. Germline CDR1 is SGHNT and CDR2 is YYREEE (reference sequence). The CDR3 has 14 residues. The J segment lost 9 bases and the V segment lost 5 bases, leaving 9 bases of the junction unmatched. The CDR3 region is CASRADRGPSEQFF. As DNA, the CDR3 is TGTGCCAGCAGAGCGGACAGGGGCCCGTCTGAGCAGTTCTTC.

The chain joins TRBV4-2 to TRBJ1-1, with 8 positions matching TRBD1. The J segment lost 4 bases and the V segment lost 2 bases, leaving 6 bases of the junction unmatched. The germline gives CDR1 LGHNA, CDR2 YNFKEQ. This CDR3 is 15 amino acids long. CDR3 DNA: TGTGCCAGCAGCCAATTAACAGGGGGGGGCACTGAAGCTTTCTTT. It yields the protein CASSQLTGGGTEAFF.

This clone was observed a handful of times. J is TRBJ1-5 and V is TRBV28; D not resolved. This CDR3 region has 14 residues. Per germline, CDR1 MDHEN and CDR2 SYDVKM. V dropped 3 bases and J dropped 1 base, with 7 bases sitting between them. CDR3 protein: CASSLPGSNQPQHF. CDR3 bases: TGTGCCAGCAGTTTGCCGGGGAGCAATCAGCCCCAGCATTTT.

This clone was recorded once. This rearrangement joins TRBV7-9 to TRBJ2-5, with TRBD1 as a possible D gene (6 bases). Germline loops: CDR1 SEHNR, CDR2 FQNEAQ (reference sequence). The CDR3 is 16 residues long. Trimming stripped 4 bases from V and 5 bases from J, with 20 bases between. The CDR3 DNA sequence: TGTGCCAGCAGCTCCCTCCGGGACACCTACGGGGAGACCCAGTACTTC. It is translated as CASSSLRDTYGETQYF.

The gene calls are TRBV7-9 and TRBJ2-1; D may be TRBD2 (6 bases). V gave up 11 bases and J gave up 0 bases, with 11 bases separating them. The CDR3 runs 13 residues. Germline assignment: CDR1 SEHNR and CDR2 FQNEAQ (reference sequence). CDR3 sequence: CAGRRDSYNEQFF. As DNA, the CDR3 is TGTGCCGGTAGGAGGGACTCCTACAATGAGCAGTTCTTC.

This clone is a singleton in its sample. The V gene is TRBV15, the J gene TRBJ2-7; D is possibly TRBD2 (6 bases). CDR1 and CDR2 (germline): LNHNV, YYDKDF (reference sequence). The CDR3 is 13 residues long. V was shortened by 8 bases and J by 6 bases, with 17 bases between the two germline ends. CDR3 region: CATAGRNRVEQYF. The CDR3 DNA reads as TGTGCCACCGCGGGACGAAATAGGGTCGAGCAGTACTTC.

The chain has TRBV13 and TRBJ2-7, with 7 bases identical to TRBD2. With 5 bases clipped from V and 3 bases from J, the junction kept 7 bases outside the gene matches. CDR1 and CDR2 (germline): PRHDT, FYEKMQ (reference sequence). The CDR3 has 14 amino acids. CDR3 sequence (DNA): TGTGCCAGCAGCCGAGATTGGGAGGGCTACGAGCAGTACTTC. Its translation is CASSRDWEGYEQYF. The full variable domain, rest sourced from reference TRBV13 and TRBJ2-7, is AAGVIQSPRHLIKEKRETATLKCYPIPRHDTVYWYQQGPGQDPQFLISFYEKMQSDKGSIPDRFSAQQFSDYHSELNMSSLELGDSALYFCASSRDWEGYEQYFGPGTRLTVT.

The chain is built from TRBV5-6 and TRBJ2-3; TRBD2 might be the D (6 bases). From germline, CDR1 is SGHDT and CDR2 YYEEEE. There are 16 residues in the CDR3. V dropped 0 bases and J dropped 2 bases, with 13 bases sitting between them. CDR3 sequence reads: CASSLEAGRFTDTQYF. The CDR3 DNA follows: TGTGCCAGCAGCTTGGAAGCGGGTAGATTCACAGATACGCAGTATTTT.

The chain joins TRBV6-2 or TRBV6-3 to TRBJ2-1; TRBD2 matches 7 bases. The V segment lost 2 bases and the J segment 4 bases; nucleotides outside the gene matches: 5. The germline V gene encodes CDR1 MNHEY and CDR2 SVGEGT. The CDR3 has 15 residues. CDR3 sequence reads: CASSYGLAAYNEQFF. CDR3 bases: TGTGCCAGCAGTTACGGGCTAGCGGCTTACAATGAGCAGTTCTTC.

V and J are TRBV12-5 and TRBJ2-5; 9 bases map to TRBD2. Trimming took 7 bases from V and 5 from J; bases not matched to a gene: 8. Germline CDR1 reads LGHNT; CDR2 reads FRNRAP. This CDR3 contains 14 residues. The CDR3 sequence is CASAVFSGSETQYF. The CDR3, as DNA: TGTGCTAGTGCCGTATTTAGCGGGAGTGAGACCCAGTACTTC.